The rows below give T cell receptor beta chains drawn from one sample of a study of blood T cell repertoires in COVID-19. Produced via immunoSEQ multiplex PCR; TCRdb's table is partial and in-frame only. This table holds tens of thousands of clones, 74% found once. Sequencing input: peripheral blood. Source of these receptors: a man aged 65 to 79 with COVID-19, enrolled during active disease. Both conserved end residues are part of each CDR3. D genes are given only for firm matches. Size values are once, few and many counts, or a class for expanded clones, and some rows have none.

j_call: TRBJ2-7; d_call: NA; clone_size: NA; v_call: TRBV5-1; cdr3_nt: TGCGCCAGCAGCTTGGCCCTATCTATCTACGAGCAGTACTTC; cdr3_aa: CASSLALSIYEQYF
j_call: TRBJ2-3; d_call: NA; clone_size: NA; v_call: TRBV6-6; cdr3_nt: TGTGCCAGCAAAAAAGGGGCGTTAGATACGCAGTATTTT; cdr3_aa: CASKKGALDTQYF
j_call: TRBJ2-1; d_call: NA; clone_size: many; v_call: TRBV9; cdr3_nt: TGTGCCAGCAGCGTCGGAGTATCTTCCTACAATGAGCAGTTCTTC; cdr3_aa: CASSVGVSSYNEQFF
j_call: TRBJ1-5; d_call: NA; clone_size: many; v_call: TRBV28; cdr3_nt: TGTGCCAGCAGTTTGGGGAGCTATAGCAATCAGCCCCAGCATTTT; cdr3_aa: CASSLGSYSNQPQHF
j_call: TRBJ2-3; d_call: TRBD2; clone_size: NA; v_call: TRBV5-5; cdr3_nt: TGTGCCAGCAGCCCGGGGACTAGCTCCACAGATACGCAGTATTTT; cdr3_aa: CASSPGTSSTDTQYF
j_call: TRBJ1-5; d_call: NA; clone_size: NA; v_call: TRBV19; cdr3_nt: TGTGCCAGTAGTATATGGGCAGGGGATCAGCCCCAGCATTTT; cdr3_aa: CASSIWAGDQPQHF
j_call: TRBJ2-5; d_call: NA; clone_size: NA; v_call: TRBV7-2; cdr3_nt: TGTGCCAGCAGCCGTATCGGGGGGACCCAGTACTTC; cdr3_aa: CASSRIGGTQYF
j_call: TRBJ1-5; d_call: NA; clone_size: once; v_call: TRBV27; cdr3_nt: TGTGCCAGCAGTTTAGCCCTCAGTAGCAATCAGCCCCAGCATTTT; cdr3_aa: CASSLALSSNQPQHF
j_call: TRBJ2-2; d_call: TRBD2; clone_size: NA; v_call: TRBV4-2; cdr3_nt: TGTGCCAGCAGCCCTTTAGCGGGGGGAGGGACCGGGGAGCTGTTTTTT; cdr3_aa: CASSPLAGGGTGELFF
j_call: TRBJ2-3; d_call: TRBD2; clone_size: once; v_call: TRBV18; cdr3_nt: TGTGCCAGCTCACCATTACTAGCGGGGGACACAGATACGCAGTATTTT; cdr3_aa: CASSPLLAGDTDTQYF
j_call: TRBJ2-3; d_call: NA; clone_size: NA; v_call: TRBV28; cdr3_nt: TGTGCCAGCAGTTCCCGGGGGACTGATCGAGATACGCAGTATTTT; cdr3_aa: CASSSRGTDRDTQYF
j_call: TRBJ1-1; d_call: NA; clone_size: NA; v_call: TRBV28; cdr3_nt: TGTGCCAGCAGTTTTTGGGGGGTGACGAACACTGAAGCTTTCTTT; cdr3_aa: CASSFWGVTNTEAFF
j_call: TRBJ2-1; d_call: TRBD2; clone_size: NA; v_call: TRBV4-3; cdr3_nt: TGCGCCAGCAGCCAGGGGACTAGCGACCTCTCCTACAATGAGCAGTTCTTC; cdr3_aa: CASSQGTSDLSYNEQFF
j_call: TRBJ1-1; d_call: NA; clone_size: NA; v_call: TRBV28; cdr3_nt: TGTGCCAGCAGCGAACACAGAAGTTATAAAGCTTTCTTT; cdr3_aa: CASSEHRSYKAFF
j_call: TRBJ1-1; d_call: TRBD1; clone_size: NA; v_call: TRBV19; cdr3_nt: TGTGCCAGTAGTTCACGACAGGGGGGTGAAGCTTTCTTT; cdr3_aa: CASSSRQGGEAFF
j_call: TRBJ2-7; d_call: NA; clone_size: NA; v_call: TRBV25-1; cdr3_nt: TGTGCCAGCAGTGAAGTAGGAGCCTACGAGCAGTACTTC; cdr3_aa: CASSEVGAYEQYF
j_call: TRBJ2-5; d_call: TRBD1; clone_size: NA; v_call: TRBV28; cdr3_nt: TGTGCCAGCAGTTTAGGGGACAGGGTGGAGGAGACCCAGTACTTC; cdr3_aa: CASSLGDRVEETQYF
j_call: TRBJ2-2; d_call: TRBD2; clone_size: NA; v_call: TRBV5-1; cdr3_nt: TGCGCCAGCAGCCCTCAACTAGCGGGGGCCGGCACCGGGGAGCTGTTTTTT; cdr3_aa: CASSPQLAGAGTGELFF
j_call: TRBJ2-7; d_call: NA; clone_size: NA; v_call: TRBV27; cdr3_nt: TGTGCCAGCACAGCCGGGACATACCCCGACGAGCAGTACTTC; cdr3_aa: CASTAGTYPDEQYF
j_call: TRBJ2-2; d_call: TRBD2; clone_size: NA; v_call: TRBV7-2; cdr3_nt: TGTGCCAGCAGACTGACTAGCGGGGACACCGGGGAGCTGTTTTTT; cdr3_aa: CASRLTSGDTGELFF
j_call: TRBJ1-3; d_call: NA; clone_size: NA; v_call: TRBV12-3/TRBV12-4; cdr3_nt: TGTGCCAGCAAGAGTATCTCTGGAAACACCATATATTTT; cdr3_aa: CASKSISGNTIYF
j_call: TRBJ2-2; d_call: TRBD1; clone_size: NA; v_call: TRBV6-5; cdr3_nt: TGTGCCAGCAGTCCCCGGGACAGGGACACCGGGGAGCTGTTTTTT; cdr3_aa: CASSPRDRDTGELFF
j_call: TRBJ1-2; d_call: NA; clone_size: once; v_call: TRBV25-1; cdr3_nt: TGTGCCAGCAGCCACGCGGGTACCAGAATGGGCTATGGCTACACCTTC; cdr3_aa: CASSHAGTRMGYGYTF
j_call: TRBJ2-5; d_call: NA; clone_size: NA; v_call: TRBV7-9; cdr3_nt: TGTGCCAGCAGCCTGCAGGGGACATCTCCCCAAGAGACCCAGTACTTC; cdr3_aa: CASSLQGTSPQETQYF
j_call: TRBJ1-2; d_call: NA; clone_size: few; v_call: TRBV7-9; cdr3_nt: TGTGCCAGCAGCTTAGCGGCCAACTATGGCTACACCTTC; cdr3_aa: CASSLAANYGYTF
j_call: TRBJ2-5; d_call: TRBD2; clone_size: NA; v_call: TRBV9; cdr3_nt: TGTGCCAGCAGCTTCCTAGCGGGAGGATCAATAGGGACCCAGTACTTC; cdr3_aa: CASSFLAGGSIGTQYF
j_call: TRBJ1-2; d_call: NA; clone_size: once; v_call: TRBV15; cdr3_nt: TGTGCCACCAGCCCGGACAGACTCTATGGCTACACCTTC; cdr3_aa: CATSPDRLYGYTF
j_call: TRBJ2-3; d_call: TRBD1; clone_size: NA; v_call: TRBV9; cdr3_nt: TGTGCCAGCAGCGTCCGGGACAGGTTCACAGATACGCAGTATTTT; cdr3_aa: CASSVRDRFTDTQYF
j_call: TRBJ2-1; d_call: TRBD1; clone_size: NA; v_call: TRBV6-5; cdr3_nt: TGTGCCAGCAGCTTCGGGACAGGCGTATACAATGAGCAGTTCTTC; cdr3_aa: CASSFGTGVYNEQFF
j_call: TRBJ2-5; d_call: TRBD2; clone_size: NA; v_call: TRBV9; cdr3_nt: TGTGCCAGCAGCGTAGGAGATGTAGGGAGGGGAGAGACCCAGTACTTC; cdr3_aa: CASSVGDVGRGETQYF
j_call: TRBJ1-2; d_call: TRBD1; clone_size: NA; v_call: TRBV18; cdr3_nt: TGTGCCAGCTCACCAAAGACAGGGTCGTATGGCTACACCTTC; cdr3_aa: CASSPKTGSYGYTF
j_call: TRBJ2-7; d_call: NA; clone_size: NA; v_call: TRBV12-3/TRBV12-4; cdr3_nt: TGTGCCAGCAGTTTAGGTCCTTCCTACGAGCAGTACTTC; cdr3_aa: CASSLGPSYEQYF
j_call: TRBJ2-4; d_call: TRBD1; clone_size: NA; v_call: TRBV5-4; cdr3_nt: TGTGCCAGCAGCTTGGGCCAGGGGGAAAACATTCAGTACTTC; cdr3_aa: CASSLGQGENIQYF
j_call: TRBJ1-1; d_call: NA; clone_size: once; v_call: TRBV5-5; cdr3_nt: TGTGCCAGCAGCCCAGGGGTAACTGAAGCTTTCTTT; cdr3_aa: CASSPGVTEAFF
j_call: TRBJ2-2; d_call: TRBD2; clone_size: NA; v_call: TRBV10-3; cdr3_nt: TGTGCCATGGCCGGGACTAGCGGGAGGGGGAACACCGGGGAGCTGTTTTTT; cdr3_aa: CAMAGTSGRGNTGELFF
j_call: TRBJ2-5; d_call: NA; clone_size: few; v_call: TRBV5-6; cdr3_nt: TGTGCCAGCAGCTGGCAGGGGACGATCCAAGAGACCCAGTACTTC; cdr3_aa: CASSWQGTIQETQYF
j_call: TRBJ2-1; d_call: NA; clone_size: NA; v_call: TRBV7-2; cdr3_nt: TGTGCCAGCAGCTTAGGAGCCTATTCCTACAATGAGCAGTTCTTC; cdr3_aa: CASSLGAYSYNEQFF
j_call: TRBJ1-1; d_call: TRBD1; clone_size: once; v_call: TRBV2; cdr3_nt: TGTGCCAGCAGCTTCGACAGGGGGCGCGGGAACACTGAAGCTTTCTTT; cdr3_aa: CASSFDRGRGNTEAFF
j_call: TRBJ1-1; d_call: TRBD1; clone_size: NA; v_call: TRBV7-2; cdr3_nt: TGTGCCAGCAGCCTCCAGGGGGCTACTGAAGCTTTCTTT; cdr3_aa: CASSLQGATEAFF
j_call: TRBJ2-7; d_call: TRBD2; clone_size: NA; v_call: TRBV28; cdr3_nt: TGTGCCAGCAGTTTATCGGGACTAGCCATCTACGAGCAGTACTTC; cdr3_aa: CASSLSGLAIYEQYF
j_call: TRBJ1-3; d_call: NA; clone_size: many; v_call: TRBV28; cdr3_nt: TGTGCCAGCAGTTCCCCACCCGGGACATCAGGCGGGAACACCATATATTTT; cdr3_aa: CASSSPPGTSGGNTIYF
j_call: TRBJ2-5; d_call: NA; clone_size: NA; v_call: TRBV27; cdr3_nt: TGTGCCAGCAGCTTCCTAGGCCAAGAGACCCAGTACTTC; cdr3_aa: CASSFLGQETQYF
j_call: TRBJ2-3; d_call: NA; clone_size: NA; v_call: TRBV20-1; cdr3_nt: TGCAGTGCTAGTCAAAGACATCGCACAGATACGCAGTATTTT; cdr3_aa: CSASQRHRTDTQYF
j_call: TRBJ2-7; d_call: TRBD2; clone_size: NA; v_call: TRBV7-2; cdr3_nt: TGTGCCACCTCGGGGGGAGGGCCGGTTTCCGAGCAGTACTTC; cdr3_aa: CATSGGGPVSEQYF
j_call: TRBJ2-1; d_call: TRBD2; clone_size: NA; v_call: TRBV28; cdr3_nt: TGTGCCAGCAGTTTGGGGGGGGAGCAGTTCTTC; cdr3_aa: CASSLGGEQFF
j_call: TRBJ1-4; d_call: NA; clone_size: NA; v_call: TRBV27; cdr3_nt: TGTGCCAGCAGACCCTACAGGAATGAAAAACTGTTTTTT; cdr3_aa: CASRPYRNEKLFF
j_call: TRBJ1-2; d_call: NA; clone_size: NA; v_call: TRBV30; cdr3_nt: TGTGCCTGGAGTGTACGTGGGGCATATGGCTACACCTTC; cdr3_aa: CAWSVRGAYGYTF
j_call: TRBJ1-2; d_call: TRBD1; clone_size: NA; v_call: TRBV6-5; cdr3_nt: TGTGCCATCCGGGGGACAGCCGAAGCTAACTATGGCTACACCTTC; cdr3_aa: CAIRGTAEANYGYTF
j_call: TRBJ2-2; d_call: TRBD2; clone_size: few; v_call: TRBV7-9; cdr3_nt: TGTGCCAGCAGCCTGTCTCGGCTAGCGGGGAGGAGGAGCACCGGGGAGCTGTTTTTT; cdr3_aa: CASSLSRLAGRRSTGELFF
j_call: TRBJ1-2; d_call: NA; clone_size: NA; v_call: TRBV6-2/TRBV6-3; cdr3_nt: TGTGCCAGCAGTTCCCCCCCGGACAGAAAAGGCTACACCTTC; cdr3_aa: CASSSPPDRKGYTF
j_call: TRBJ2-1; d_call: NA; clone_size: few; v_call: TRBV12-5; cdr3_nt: TGTGCTAGTGGTTTTGGGATACAGGGTAGCTCCTACAATGAGCAGTTCTTC; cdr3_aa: CASGFGIQGSSYNEQFF
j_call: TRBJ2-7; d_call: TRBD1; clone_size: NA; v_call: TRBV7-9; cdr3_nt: TGTGCCAGCAGCTTAGTGGACAGGGGCTACGAGCAGTACTTC; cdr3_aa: CASSLVDRGYEQYF
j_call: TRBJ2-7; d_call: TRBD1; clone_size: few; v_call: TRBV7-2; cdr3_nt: TGTGCCAGCAGCTTAGGGCAGGGGGCAGGCGAGCAGTACTTC; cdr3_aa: CASSLGQGAGEQYF
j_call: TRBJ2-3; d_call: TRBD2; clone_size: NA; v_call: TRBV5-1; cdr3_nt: TGCGCCAGCAGCTTGGGAACTAGCGGGAGCCCCACAGATACGCAGTATTTT; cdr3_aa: CASSLGTSGSPTDTQYF
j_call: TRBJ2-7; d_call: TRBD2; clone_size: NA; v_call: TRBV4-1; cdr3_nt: TGCGCCAGCAGCCAGAGAAATCTAGCGGGGGGACCCTCCTACGAGCAGTACTTC; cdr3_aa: CASSQRNLAGGPSYEQYF
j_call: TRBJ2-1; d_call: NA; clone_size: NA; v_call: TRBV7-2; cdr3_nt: TGTGCCAGCAGCTTAGTGCCTAGCGCGAACAATGAGCAGTTCTTC; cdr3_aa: CASSLVPSANNEQFF
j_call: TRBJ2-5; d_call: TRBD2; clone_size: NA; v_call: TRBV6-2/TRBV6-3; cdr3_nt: TGTGCCAGCAGTTTTGGACTAGCGGGAGTGGTCGGAGAGACCCAGTACTTC; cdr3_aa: CASSFGLAGVVGETQYF
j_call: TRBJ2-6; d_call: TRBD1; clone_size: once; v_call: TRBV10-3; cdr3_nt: TGTGCCATCAGTGAGTGGCCCCGGACAGGGCTCTCTGGGGCCAACGTCCTGACTTTC; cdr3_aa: CAISEWPRTGLSGANVLTF
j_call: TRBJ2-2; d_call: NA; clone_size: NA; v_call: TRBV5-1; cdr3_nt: TGCGCCAGCAGCTTGGTTCAGGGGCCCGGGGAGCTGTTTTTT; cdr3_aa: CASSLVQGPGELFF
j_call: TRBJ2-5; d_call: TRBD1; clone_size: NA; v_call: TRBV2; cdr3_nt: TGTGCCAGCAGTGAAAGGGACAGAGAGACCCAGTACTTC; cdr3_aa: CASSERDRETQYF